A selection of T cell receptor beta chains follows, all from one sample in a study of blood T cell repertoires in COVID-19. Method: immunoSEQ multiplex PCR; TCRdb's copy keeps in-frame clones and lacks some. The sample has 150,000 to 200,000 clones; 70% to 90% are singletons. Sequenced material: peripheral blood. The receptors were gathered from a human donor in a cohort sampled during active COVID-19. CDR3s include the opening cysteine and the closing phenylalanine or tryptophan. Each record gives: D gene, clone size, J gene, V gene, CDR3 protein, CDR3 DNA. A D gene is named only where the DNA matches it firmly. A clone size is listed for some rows: how often the clone was seen (once, few, many), or a class if it is expanded.

d_call: .
clone_size: .
j_call: TRBJ2-7
v_call: TRBV4-3
cdr3_aa: CASSQGRQVYEQYF
cdr3_nt: TGCGCCAGCAGCCAAGGAAGACAGGTCTACGAGCAGTACTTC

d_call: .
clone_size: few
j_call: TRBJ1-2
v_call: TRBV24-1
cdr3_aa: CATSDPGIPGGYGYTF
cdr3_nt: TGTGCCACCAGTGACCCCGGGATCCCTGGAGGATATGGCTACACCTTC

d_call: TRBD2
clone_size: .
j_call: TRBJ2-1
v_call: TRBV10-3
cdr3_aa: CAISYSGSFNEQFF
cdr3_nt: TGTGCCATCAGTTACAGCGGGAGTTTCAATGAGCAGTTCTTC

d_call: TRBD1
clone_size: .
j_call: TRBJ2-6
v_call: TRBV7-2
cdr3_aa: CASSLGVNRGWSGANVLTF
cdr3_nt: TGTGCCAGCAGCTTAGGTGTGAACAGGGGTTGGTCTGGGGCCAACGTCCTGACTTTC

d_call: .
clone_size: .
j_call: TRBJ1-1
v_call: TRBV6-6
cdr3_aa: CTSSYSSGKKNTEAFF
cdr3_nt: TGTACCAGCAGTTACTCTAGCGGCAAGAAGAACACTGAAGCTTTCTTT

d_call: .
clone_size: .
j_call: TRBJ2-3
v_call: TRBV20-1
cdr3_aa: CSASETQRADTQYF
cdr3_nt: TGCAGTGCTAGTGAGACCCAGAGGGCAGATACGCAGTATTTT

d_call: .
clone_size: .
j_call: TRBJ2-7
v_call: TRBV7-9
cdr3_aa: CASSQEGRDYEQYF
cdr3_nt: TGTGCCAGCAGCCAGGAAGGACGGGATTACGAGCAGTACTTC

d_call: .
clone_size: .
j_call: TRBJ1-2
v_call: TRBV3-1/TRBV3-2
cdr3_aa: CASSQPTGRGYGYTF
cdr3_nt: TGTGCCAGCAGCCAACCGACGGGGAGGGGATATGGCTACACCTTC

d_call: TRBD2
clone_size: .
j_call: TRBJ2-3
v_call: TRBV19
cdr3_aa: CASSAGLAVTDTQYF
cdr3_nt: TGTGCCAGTAGTGCGGGACTAGCGGTTACAGATACGCAGTATTTT

d_call: .
clone_size: .
j_call: TRBJ1-6
v_call: TRBV6-6
cdr3_aa: CASSFADSFNSPLHF
cdr3_nt: TGTGCCAGCAGTTTTGCGGACAGCTTTAATTCACCCCTCCACTTT

d_call: TRBD2
clone_size: once
j_call: TRBJ2-1
v_call: TRBV19
cdr3_aa: CASSIRLAGEQFF
cdr3_nt: TGTGCCAGTAGTATAAGACTAGCTGGTGAGCAGTTCTTC

d_call: .
clone_size: .
j_call: TRBJ1-5
v_call: TRBV19
cdr3_aa: CATQGIVGYSNQPQHF
cdr3_nt: TGTGCCACTCAGGGGATCGTGGGTTATAGCAATCAGCCCCAGCATTTT

d_call: .
clone_size: few
j_call: TRBJ1-1
v_call: TRBV27
cdr3_aa: CASSFQGNTEAFF
cdr3_nt: TGTGCCAGCAGTTTCCAGGGGAACACTGAAGCTTTCTTT

d_call: TRBD1
clone_size: .
j_call: TRBJ2-7
v_call: TRBV28
cdr3_aa: CASSLAGQGSYEQYF
cdr3_nt: TGTGCCAGCAGTTTAGCCGGACAGGGCTCCTACGAGCAGTACTTC